A single T cell receptor beta chain is shown here with its context. The data were obtained in a study of T cells in Graves' hyperthyroidism and ophthalmopathy. Diagnosis rested on symptoms, serum thyroxine and TRAb, thyroid ultrasound, and orbital computed tomography. This CDR3 spans 14 amino acids. The V gene lost 2 bases and the J gene lost 6 bases, with 14 bases spanning the gap. Germline V gives CDR1 SGHNT, CDR2 YYREEE (reference sequence). The source material, RNA transcripts, was used to amplify TCR beta CDR3 regions. Researchers ran a first-round RT-PCR on the TCR CDR3 using the HTBI primer set. In TCRdb, the multiplex PCR reads were re-called with MiXCR into one record per CDR3 protein. The sample records around 350,000 distinct CDR3 sequences, about 13% being singletons.

Sequenced sample: blood. The chain employs TRBV5-4 and TRBJ1-2; tentatively, D is TRBD1 (5 bases). The origin of this receptor is a woman aged 18-29 years with Graves' hyperthyroidism. This CDR3 is CASSFLGEVDGYTF. The DNA of the CDR3 is TGTGCCAGCAGCTTTTTGGGGGAAGTGGATGGCTACACCTTC.